This T cell receptor (beta chain) stems from a study of T cells expressing NK-cell markers. Points from the study as a whole: What remained unclear was the HCMV specificity of expanded NKG2C+ T cell clones.

One entry per CDR3 protein, without DNA, is what TCRdb gives after re-calling the 5' RACE reads. The table lists 450,000 to 600,000 distinct CDR3 sequences. Of note for this clonotype: Its antigen is currently unknown.

Germline CDR1 reads MNHNS; CDR2 reads SASEGT. There are 16 residues in the CDR3. The chain joins TRBV6-1 to TRBJ2-7; the D call from TCRdb, TRBD1, cannot be confirmed without DNA. Sequencing was done on a sample of blood T cells: a sorted CD56 or NKG2C T cell subset, CD4+ or CD8+ T cells, or bulk PBMC T cells (not recorded which). The sequence came from a man younger than 35 in good health. The CDR3 sequence: CASSPDRLASSYEQYF.